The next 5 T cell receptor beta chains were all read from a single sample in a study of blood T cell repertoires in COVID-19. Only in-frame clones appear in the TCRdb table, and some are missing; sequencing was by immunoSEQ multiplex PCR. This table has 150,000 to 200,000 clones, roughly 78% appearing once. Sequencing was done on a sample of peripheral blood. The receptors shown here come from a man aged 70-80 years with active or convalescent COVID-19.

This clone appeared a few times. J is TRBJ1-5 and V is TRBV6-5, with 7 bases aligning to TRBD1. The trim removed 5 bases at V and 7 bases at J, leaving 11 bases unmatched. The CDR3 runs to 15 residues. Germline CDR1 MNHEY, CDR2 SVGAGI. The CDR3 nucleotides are TGTGCCAGCAGTCCGACGGGACAGTTCGAACAGCCCCAGCATTTT. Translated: CASSPTGQFEQPQHF.

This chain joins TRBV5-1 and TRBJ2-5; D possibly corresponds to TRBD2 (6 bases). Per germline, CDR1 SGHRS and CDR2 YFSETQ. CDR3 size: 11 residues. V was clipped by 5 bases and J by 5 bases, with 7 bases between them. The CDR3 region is CASSGGETQYF. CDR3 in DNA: TGCGCCAGCAGTGGGGGGGAGACCCAGTACTTC.

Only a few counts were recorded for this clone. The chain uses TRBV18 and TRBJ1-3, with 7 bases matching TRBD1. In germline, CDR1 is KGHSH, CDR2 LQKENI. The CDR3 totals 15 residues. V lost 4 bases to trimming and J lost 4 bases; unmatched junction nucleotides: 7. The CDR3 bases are TGTGCCAGCTCACGAAATACAGGGGCCGGAAACACCATATATTTT. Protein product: CASSRNTGAGNTIYF.

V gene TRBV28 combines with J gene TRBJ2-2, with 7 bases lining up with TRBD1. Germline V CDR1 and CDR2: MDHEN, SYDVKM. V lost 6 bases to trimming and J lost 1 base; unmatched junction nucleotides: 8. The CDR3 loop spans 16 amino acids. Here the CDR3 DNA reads TGTGCCAGCAGCGAAACCGGGACAGAGAACACCGGGGAGCTGTTTTTT. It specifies CASSETGTENTGELFF. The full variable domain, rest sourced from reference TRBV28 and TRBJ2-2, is DVKVTQSSRYLVKRTGEKVFLECVQDMDHENMFWYRQDPGLGLRLIYFSYDVKMKEKGDIPEGYSVSREKKERFSLILESASTNQTSMYLCASSETGTENTGELFFGEGSRLTVL.

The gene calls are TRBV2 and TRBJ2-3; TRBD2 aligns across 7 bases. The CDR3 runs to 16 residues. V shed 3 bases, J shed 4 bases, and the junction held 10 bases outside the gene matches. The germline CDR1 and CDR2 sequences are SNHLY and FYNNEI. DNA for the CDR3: TGTGCCAGCAGTGATTGGGGGGGGAGGAGGTCAGATACGCAGTATTTT. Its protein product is CASSDWGGRRSDTQYF.